This T cell receptor (beta chain) was captured by sequencing in a study of T-cell memory formation after mild COVID-19. For the study at large: Largely donor-specific sequence clusters came from two donors. General study results and limits: CD4+ clones that contracted lay mainly in CM and EM; CD8+ ones lay in EMRA. Contracting clones, day 15 to 85, had balanced CD4/CD8, and later expanders favored CD4+.

Constant-segment primers and 5'RACE yielded cDNA libraries for TCR alpha and TCR beta, each carrying sample barcodes and UMIs. TCRdb used MiXCR to reprocess the 5' RACE reads, holding one entry per CDR3 protein. The sample consists of a few hundred thousand distinct CDR3 sequences, under 30% of them appearing once. The CDR3 consists of 15 residues. Germline trimming cut 9 bases from V and 8 bases from J; bases unmatched to any gene: 10. Germline-derived CDR1 and CDR2 are ENHRY and SYGVKD. Concerning this clonotype: Its matching antigen is unknown.

The chain is built from TRBV10-3 and TRBJ2-1, with 13 nucleotides matching TRBD2. The specimen sequenced was PBMCs or a T cell subset sorted from them (not recorded which). This receptor was taken from an adult woman who had mild COVID-19 (a few samples of this study predate the infection). Cell type and time point are not known. The CDR3 coding sequence is TGTGCCATTAGGCCCGGACTAGCGGGAGTCGATGAGCAGTTCTTC. Residues: CAIRPGLAGVDEQFF.